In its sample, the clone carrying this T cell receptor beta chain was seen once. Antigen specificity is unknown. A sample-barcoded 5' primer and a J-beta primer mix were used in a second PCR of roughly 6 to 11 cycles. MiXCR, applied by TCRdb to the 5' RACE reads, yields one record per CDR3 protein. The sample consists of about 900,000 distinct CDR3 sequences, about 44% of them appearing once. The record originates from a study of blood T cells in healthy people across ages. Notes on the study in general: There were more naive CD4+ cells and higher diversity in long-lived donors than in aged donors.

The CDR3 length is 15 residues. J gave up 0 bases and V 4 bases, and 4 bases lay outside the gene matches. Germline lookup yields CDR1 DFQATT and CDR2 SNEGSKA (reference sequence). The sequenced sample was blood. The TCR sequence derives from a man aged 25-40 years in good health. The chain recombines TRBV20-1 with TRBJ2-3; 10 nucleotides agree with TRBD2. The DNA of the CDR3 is TGCAGTGCTACCCTAGCGGGGGTCAGCACAGATACGCAGTATTTT. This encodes CSATLAGVSTDTQYF.